The clone carrying this T cell receptor (beta chain) is a singleton in its sample. Its specificity is unknown. Without exception, participants with HIV were treated in the United States. Researchers ran immunoSEQ v3.0 at survey level. Libraries were prepared by immunoSEQ multiplex PCR; TCRdb keeps only in-frame clonotypes and omits some of them. This table holds fewer than 40,000 clones, around 97% found once. This sample is drawn from a study of long-term antiretroviral therapy in people with HIV. About the research overall: Some samples came about a decade before the 2015 immediate-ART recommendation, and these were the earliest. Study observations and caveats: The data indicate that diversity increased after ART but remained below transplant donor controls. Therapy changes, viral resistance and ART adherence were not documented in the available data.

The germline V gene has CDR1 SNHLY and CDR2 FYNNEI. The CDR3 sequence is 10 residues long. The sequences come from unsorted PBMCs, collected 6.9 years after starting antiretroviral therapy. The TCR sequence derives from a man aged 25 to 40 with HIV. The rearrangement joins TRBV2 to TRBJ2-7; D might be TRBD1 (6 bases). DNA for the CDR3: TGTGCATCGACAGGTCTCGAGCAGTACTTC. This sequence encodes CASTGLEQYF.